The clone carrying this T cell receptor beta chain appeared a few times. Its specificity is not known. The data originate from a study of CD8 T cells in ankylosing spondylitis. Overall study findings and caveats: Within ankylosing spondylitis blood, a TCR beta motif made up of under 10 highly homologous variants appeared to be characteristic.

TCRdb independently ran MiXCR on the 5' RACE reads; one entry per CDR3 protein. The table records some 240,000 distinct CDR3 sequences, just under 7.5% of them present only once. Trimming shortened V by 3 bases and J by 3 bases, and 9 bases separated the two germline ends. This CDR3 spans 15 amino acids. The genes are TRBV12-3 or TRBV12-4 and TRBJ2-6; tentative D call: TRBD2 (5 bases). The receptor comes from a male donor with ankylosing spondylitis. The sequenced sample was blood, either unsorted or a sorted T cell fraction (not recorded which). CDR3 loop: CASSFGVGGANVLTF. CDR3 in DNA: TGTGCCAGCAGTTTCGGGGTCGGTGGGGCCAACGTCCTGACTTTC.